Included here is one T cell receptor (beta chain) sequence, with context. No antigen is known for it. No quality values exist for individual bases; no much larger clone is one base distant. The immunoSEQ Assay, a bias-controlled multiplex PCR, was used to amplify TCRbeta CDR3 regions from genomic DNA. The paper's data handling went like this. Nucleated cell counts per sample were estimated from amplification of reference gene primers within the assay. Sequence reads were collapsed and filtered to measure the absolute abundance of every unique TCRbeta CDR3 rearrangement. For each sample, productive Simpson clonality was calculated as the square root of Simpson's diversity index over productive rearrangements. TCRdb re-hosts the immuneACCESS table, in-frame sequences only. Its copies lack some clones; in the studies checked, an unresolved V gene accounts for under half of them, and the cause for the rest is not known. D and trimming were read from the DNA, whereas the V and J calls and clone size are those reported in that table. This sample lists roughly 180,000 clones; more than 85% were detected once. 0.99% of the sample is taken by the ten largest.

The source of the sample is a study of blood T cell repertoires in COVID-19 (dated by TCRdb to the early 2020s). For the study in its entirety: Collaborator samples came from the United States, Italy and Spain and covered acute and convalescent phases of COVID-19. The material from the prospective study consisted of cDNA or gDNA derived from T cells, B-cell-depleted T cells, or PBMCs. The dataset comprised deeply sampled blood TCRbeta repertoires from subjects exposed to, actively infected with, or recovered from COVID-19. A freely available public database, intended as a resource for researchers studying the immune response to SARS-CoV-2, is where the repertoires were released. Samples were obtained from the ongoing ImmuneRACE study (first 160 participants) and from approximately 1,200 subjects provided by 6 global collaborators. The sample metadata nearly always contained a de-identified subject ID, COVID-19 status, age in years and sex. Where available, HLA class I and class II types were obtained from metadata supplied by the sample provider rather than from assay-based typing. Overall study outcomes, separate from this receptor: The amount of clinical and demographic metadata varied by source and participant and was provided uncurated.

Each collaborating institution followed its own protocols to collect whole blood in K2EDTA tubes. For TCRbeta analysis, collaborators shipped samples in one of three forms: frozen whole blood, isolated PBMCs, or DNA extracted from either of those sample types. V lost 3 bases and J lost 6 bases, and the count of bases not matched to a germline gene is 6. Its CDR3 holds 14 amino acids, cysteine through phenylalanine. Only the CDR3 region is kept as DNA, spanning 42 bases read in frame from base 1. CDR1 and CDR2 were assigned from the germline V gene as SGHRS and YFSETQ. The sample taken for sequencing was peripheral blood. The sequence derives from a man younger than 30 with acute or convalescent COVID-19. Recombination joined TRBV5-1 with TRBJ1-3; 7 middle bases align to TRBD1. The bases read TGCGCCAGCAGCTCAGGGGGACTGGAAAACACCATATATTTT. It translates as CASSSGGLENTIYF.